This T cell receptor beta chain appears in the sequencing data of a study of beta chain features in type 1 diabetes. Study results and limitations: All four CD4+ subsets of Type 1 diabetes patients contained TCRB CDR3s that were moderately but significantly shorter.

Details on this clone: The target antigen is unknown.

Deletions cut 3 bases from V and 2 bases from J, with 10 bases between. This CDR3 is built from 14 residues. Germline CDR1 MNHEY, CDR2 SMNVEV (reference sequence). The investigators reverse transcribed all of the isolated RNA, so they sequenced expressed TCRB transcripts. TCRdb's copy holds only in-frame clones and misses some; the assay was immunoSEQ multiplex PCR. The table shows 600,000 to 750,000 clones, with 9.5% to 15% occurring only once. The source material was naive CD4+ T cells from blood. J is TRBJ1-2 and V is TRBV27; D might be TRBD1 (5 bases). This receptor was identified in a man aged 25 to 40 with type 1 diabetes. The CDR3 coding sequence is TGTGCCAGCAGTTTTGTCTCAGGGAACTATGGCTACACCTTC. Translating it yields CASSFVSGNYGYTF.